This TCR beta chain comes out of a study of cytomegalovirus exposure and HLA in healthy donors (dated by TCRdb to about 2017). Looking at the study overall: According to an earlier analysis of 550 to 750 of the donors, roughly 180 million T cells yielded 100 million or so unique TCR beta sequences and 276 Gb of sequence data. An early release covering about 600 HLA-typed donors comprised approximately 300 gigabases of sequencing data and around 80 million unique TCR sequences. Of the roughly 400 genotyped donors, about 84% fell in the genetic ancestry cluster associated with self-reported Caucasian donors. The study was designed to test whether signatures of past pathogen exposure could be identified by cataloging public T cell receptors. The study profiled the T cell repertoires of 550 to 700 subjects by immunosequencing and related them to cytomegalovirus serostatus. Along with the approximately 670-subject first cohort, a separate validation cohort of around 110 different subjects was used. The study combined high-throughput TCR immunosequencing, statistical association of individual TCRs with disease status, and machine learning to predict cytomegalovirus infection status. In a later analysis, previously published TCR beta repertoires from 550 to 750 donors were re-analyzed and high-resolution HLA genotyping was added so that TCR occurrence patterns could be studied. Rather than using new phenotypic data, the later analysis identified candidate immune exposures from TCR beta sequences and from how often those sequences occurred across donors. To decide whether each TCR beta V gene segment behaved as functional or pseudogenic, an earlier analysis of fewer than 750 of the donors relied on high-throughput TCR beta sequencing. Donor age, sex, ethnicity and CMV serostatus were collected together with the repertoire data. A later genetic analysis took genome-wide SNP genotypes for about 60% of the roughly 670 donors and used that subset as a discovery cohort. Every repertoire in the discovery cohort had been generated on one and the same sequencing platform. HLA typing included class I and class II loci at four-digit resolution. Typing coverage varied by locus: roughly 629-640 donors for A, B, C, DRB1 and DQB1; roughly 520 for DQA1; about 570 for DPA1; roughly 470 for DPB1. Roughly 5 DR-DQ haplotypes were treated as single units for association and clustering because of strong linkage in the cohort. On average, roughly 250,000 unique TCR beta nucleotide sequences were sequenced per donor among a few hundred genotyped donors of the cohort, with 15% to 20% of those sequences being non-productive. Here is what the overall study found, with its caveats: A cluster of highly shared sequence variants was judged likely to represent a technical artifact of the sequencing pipeline. Most TCR sequences were observed very rarely across donors, whereas some public TCRs were present in many individuals. Presence/absence analyses assumed roughly uniform sequencing depth across donors, an assumption that may not hold. Only TCR beta chains were sequenced in this cohort, and the absence of alpha or paired-chain data limited detectable features. Immune exposure information for the cohort was limited to CMV serostatus. A further reported finding was that TCR beta sequences accurately predicted the HLA-A and HLA-B alleles for most subjects in the first cohort. A later analysis associated some 17,000 TCR beta sequences with specific HLA alleles at a false discovery rate of 0.05. In vitro tests confirmed that a few of the cytomegalovirus-associated TCR beta chains recognize cytomegalovirus antigens. Because HLA typing was missing for some donors at each locus, association tests included only the typed subset. An association between a missense DCLRE1C variant and V-gene and J-gene trimming of TCR beta chains was found in a later genetic analysis and replicated in an independent cohort. A later analysis found that TCR association rates varied across HLA loci, with DRB1 alleles showing the most associated TCRs and HLA-C alleles the fewest. In a later genetic analysis, fewer N-insertions in productive TCRs were reported among donors in an Asian-associated ancestry cluster than the roughly 700-donor mean. According to a later analysis, most CMV-associated TCR beta chains appeared to be HLA-restricted, and the HLA associations seemed to be driven largely by CMV exposure. The classifier was reported to diagnose cytomegalovirus status with high specificity and sensitivity in both the original cohort and the validation cohort. Linkage disequilibrium might explain the correlated functional status among segregating V segments, but an unknown experimental factor could not be ruled out. Broadly in line with IMGT annotations, most TCR beta V segments showed up in productive rearrangements about 87% or about 30% of the time in an earlier analysis of 587 of the donors. In the study, around 150 TCR beta chains were listed as associated with cytomegalovirus. The authors suggested that the approach could potentially be extended to other disease states and immunological phenotypes. When HLA alleles, especially DR and DQ, strongly co-occurred, TCR associations were difficult to assign to individual alleles. Because the 87-base-pair reads could not distinguish some IMGT-functional V segments, including TRBV6-2 and TRBV6-3, those segments were excluded. Because counts were too low, about 15 rarely observed V segments, including chromosome 9 orphons, were left out of the earlier analysis of about 620 of the donors. In a later analysis, HLA-associated TCR beta chains were found to be more clonally expanded and to have lower generation probabilities than equally common non-associated chains. According to a later analysis, parvovirus B19, influenza, CMV and Epstein-Barr virus appeared linked to several top co-occurrence clusters.

The CDR3 holds 13 amino acids from the cysteine to the phenylalanine. Only the CDR3 region is kept as DNA, spanning 39 bases read in frame from base 1. Trimming takes 4 bases from V and 9 bases from J, and the germline ends sit 13 bases apart. Looking up the germline V gene yields CDR1 SGHTA and CDR2 FQGNSA. The cohort was made up of approximately 700 healthy bone marrow donors. At the time of sampling, all cohort members were nominally healthy, though unrecorded immune exposures were likely present. The donor tested CMV seropositive and was one of the 289 seropositive cohort members. Every donor gave a peripheral blood sample, and the peripheral blood mononuclear cells from that sample were used for TCR beta sequencing. Genomic DNA extraction from the blood cell samples was performed with the Qiagen DNeasy Blood Extraction Kit. Libraries were built with the immunoSEQ multiplex PCR assay. A mixture of 60 forward primers for TCR Vbeta segments and 13 reverse primers for TCR Jbeta segments was used in the multiplex PCR. The CDR3 region of rearranged TCR beta genes was amplified from genomic DNA by a multiplex PCR assay. On the Illumina HiSeq System, the amplified TCR beta libraries were sequenced as 87-base-pair reads. Processing in the source paper ran as follows. In a later analysis, 70 million to 95 million unique TCR beta chains were counted across the roughly 610 repertoires, and roughly 10 million of these chains were shared by at least two donors. Raw reads were error-corrected and collapsed into unique sequences by a nearest-neighbor algorithm in which closely related sequences were merged to remove PCR and sequencing errors. Alignment of CDR3 sequences to IMGT reference sequences was used to assign V, D and J gene segments. For a sequence to be retained, at least a six-nucleotide match to both a V gene segment and a J gene segment was required. A rearrangement was called productive if the CDR3 had no stop codons and remained in frame with V and J, and every other rearrangement was called non-productive. CDR3 was defined by IMGT convention, running from the second conserved V-encoded cysteine to the conserved J-encoded phenylalanine. In an earlier analysis of just under 600 of the donors, sequences lacking an unambiguous match to a single V gene segment were excluded. An earlier analysis of a few hundred of the donors classified V segments as functional when productive rearrangements were above 56.7% and as segregating when the standard deviation between donors was above 5%. A statistical classification framework was built to diagnose cytomegalovirus status from the catalog of TCR beta chain sequences. In a later analysis, V and J genes were assigned by comparing TCR nucleotide sequences against IMGT/GENE-DB human TR gene sequences. In a later analysis, CDR3 sequences and most-parsimonious VDJ recombination scenarios were assigned using the TCRdist pipeline. In a later analysis, every TCR beta chain was defined by the combination of its CDR3 amino acid sequence and its V-gene family, and reads without a unique V-gene family were dropped. A later analysis removed 592 highly shared, low-generation-probability nucleotide sequences to deal with suspected cross-contamination and a sequencing artifact. A later analysis calculated a clonal expansion index for each public chain from normalized within-repertoire ranks of inferred template counts. Generation probabilities in a later analysis came from a VDJ recombination model fitted to out-of-frame rearrangements, and those results were checked against IGoR. A later analysis scored TCR-TCR, TCR-HLA and TCR-CMV co-occurrence with hypergeometric tests, applying a repertoire-size bias correction to TCR pairs. False discovery rates were estimated in a later analysis by permuting HLA or CMV assignments 20 times. In a later analysis, co-occurring TCRs were grouped using DBSCAN, and TCRdist sequence similarity was added for clustering within HLA-allele-positive subsets. Co-occurrence clustering excluded repertoires with fewer than 30,000 or more than 120,000 public chains, plus five with anomalous nucleotide sharing. The table comes from immuneACCESS by way of TCRdb, which keeps in-frame sequences with V and J called. Part of the clones is missing from these tables; in studies checked, under half for an unresolved V gene and the rest for unknown reasons. D and trimming come from the DNA, and the V and J calls and clone size come from that table. Recorded for this sample are roughly 190,000 clones; roughly a tenth of them occurred a single time. The ten largest clones take up 1% to 1.5% of the sample.

This clone appeared a few times. What antigen it recognizes has not been identified. No much larger clone is present one base from it, and per-base qualities are unavailable. The TCR originated in a woman in her thirties in good health and CMV-seropositive. Sequencing input: PBMCs. The chain is encoded by TRBV7-2 joined to TRBJ2-1; the D segment cannot be called with confidence. The DNA reads TGTGCCAGCAGCTCCACCCCAGTAGCTGAGCAGTTCTTC. The translation is CASSSTPVAEQFF. The entire variable domain, with the stretches around the CDR3 drawn from the reference TRBV7-2 and TRBJ2-1 proteins, is GAGVSQSPSNKVTEKGKDVELRCDPISGHTALYWYRQSLGQGLEFLIYFQGNSAPDKSGLPSDRFSAERTGGSVSTLTIQRTQQEDSAVYLCASSSTPVAEQFFGPGTRLTVL.